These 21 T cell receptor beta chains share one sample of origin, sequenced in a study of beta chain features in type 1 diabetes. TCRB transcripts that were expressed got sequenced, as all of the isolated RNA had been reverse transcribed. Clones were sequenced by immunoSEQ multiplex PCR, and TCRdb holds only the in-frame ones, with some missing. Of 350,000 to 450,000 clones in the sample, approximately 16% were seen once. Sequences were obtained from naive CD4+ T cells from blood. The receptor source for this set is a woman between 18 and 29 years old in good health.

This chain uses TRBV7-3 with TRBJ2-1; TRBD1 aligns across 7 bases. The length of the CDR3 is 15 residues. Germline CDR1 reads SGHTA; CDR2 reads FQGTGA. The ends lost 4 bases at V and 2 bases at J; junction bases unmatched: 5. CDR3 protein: CASSSGGTAYNEQFF. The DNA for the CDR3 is TGTGCCAGCAGCTCCGGTGGGACAGCCTACAATGAGCAGTTCTTC.

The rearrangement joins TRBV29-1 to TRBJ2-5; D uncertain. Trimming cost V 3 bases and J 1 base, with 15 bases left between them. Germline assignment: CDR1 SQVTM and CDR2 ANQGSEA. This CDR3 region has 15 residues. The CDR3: CSVDHPDTFQETQYF. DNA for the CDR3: TGCAGCGTTGACCATCCCGACACGTTCCAAGAGACCCAGTACTTC.

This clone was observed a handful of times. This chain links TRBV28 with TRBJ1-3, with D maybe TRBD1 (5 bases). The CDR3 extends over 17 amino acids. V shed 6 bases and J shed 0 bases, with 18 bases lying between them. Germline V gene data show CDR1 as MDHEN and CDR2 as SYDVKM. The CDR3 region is CASRTLGTSRSGNTIYF. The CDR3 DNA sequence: TGTGCCAGCAGGACCCTAGGGACTTCCCGCTCTGGAAACACCATATATTTT.

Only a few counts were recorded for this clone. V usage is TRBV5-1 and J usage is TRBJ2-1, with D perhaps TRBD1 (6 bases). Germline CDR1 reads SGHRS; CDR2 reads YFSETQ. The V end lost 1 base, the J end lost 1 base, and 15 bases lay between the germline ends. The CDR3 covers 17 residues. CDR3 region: CASSLIRTVGSYNEQFF. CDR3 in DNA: TGCGCCAGCAGCTTGATCCGGACAGTGGGATCCTACAATGAGCAGTTCTTC.

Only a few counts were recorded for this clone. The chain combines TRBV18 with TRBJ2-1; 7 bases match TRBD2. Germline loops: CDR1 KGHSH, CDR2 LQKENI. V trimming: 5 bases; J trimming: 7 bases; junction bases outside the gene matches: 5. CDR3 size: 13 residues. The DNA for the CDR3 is TGTGCCAGCTCAAGAGGACTAGTGAATGAGCAGTTCTTC. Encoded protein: CASSRGLVNEQFF.

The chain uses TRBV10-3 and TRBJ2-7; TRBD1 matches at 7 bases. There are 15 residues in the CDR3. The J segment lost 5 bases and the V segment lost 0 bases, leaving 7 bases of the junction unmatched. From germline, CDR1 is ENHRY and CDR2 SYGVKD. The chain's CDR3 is CAISESGDREHEQYF. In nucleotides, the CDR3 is TGTGCCATCAGTGAGTCTGGCGACAGGGAACACGAGCAGTACTTC.

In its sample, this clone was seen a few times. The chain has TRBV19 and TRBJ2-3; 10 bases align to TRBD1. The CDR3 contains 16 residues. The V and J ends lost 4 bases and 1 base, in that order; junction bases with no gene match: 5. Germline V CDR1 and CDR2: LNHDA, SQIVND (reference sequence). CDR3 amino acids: CASSTGTGVGTDTQYF. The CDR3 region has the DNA TGTGCCAGTAGTACCGGGACAGGGGTGGGCACAGATACGCAGTATTTT.

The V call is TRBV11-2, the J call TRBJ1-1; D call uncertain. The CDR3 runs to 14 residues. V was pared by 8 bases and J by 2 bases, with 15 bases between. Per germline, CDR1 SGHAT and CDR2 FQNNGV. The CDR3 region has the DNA TGTGCCAGCTCCTCCAACCGGGTCAACACTGAAGCTTTCTTT. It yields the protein CASSSNRVNTEAFF.

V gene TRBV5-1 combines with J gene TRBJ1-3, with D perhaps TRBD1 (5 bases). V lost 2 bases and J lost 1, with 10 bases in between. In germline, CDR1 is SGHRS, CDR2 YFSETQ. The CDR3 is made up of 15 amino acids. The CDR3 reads CASSLTGTSGNTIYF. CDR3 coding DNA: TGCGCCAGCAGCTTAACAGGAACTTCTGGAAACACCATATATTTT.

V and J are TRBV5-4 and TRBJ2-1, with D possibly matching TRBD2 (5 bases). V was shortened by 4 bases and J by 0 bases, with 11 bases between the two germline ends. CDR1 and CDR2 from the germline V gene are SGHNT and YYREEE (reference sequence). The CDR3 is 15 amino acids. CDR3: CASSLPGFSYNEQFF. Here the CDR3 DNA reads TGTGCCAGCAGCCTCCCGGGGTTCTCCTACAATGAGCAGTTCTTC.

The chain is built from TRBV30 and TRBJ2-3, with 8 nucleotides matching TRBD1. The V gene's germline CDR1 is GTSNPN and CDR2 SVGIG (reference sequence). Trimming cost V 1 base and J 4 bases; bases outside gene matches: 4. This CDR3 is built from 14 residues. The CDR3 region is CAWSDRGTSDTQYF. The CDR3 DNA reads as TGTGCCTGGAGTGACAGGGGGACTTCAGATACGCAGTATTTT.

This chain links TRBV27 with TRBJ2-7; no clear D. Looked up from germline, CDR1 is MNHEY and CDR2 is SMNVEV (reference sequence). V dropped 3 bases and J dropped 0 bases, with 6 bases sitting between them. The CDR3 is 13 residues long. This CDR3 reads CASSFSPSYEQYF. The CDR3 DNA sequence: TGTGCCAGCAGTTTCTCTCCCTCCTACGAGCAGTACTTC.

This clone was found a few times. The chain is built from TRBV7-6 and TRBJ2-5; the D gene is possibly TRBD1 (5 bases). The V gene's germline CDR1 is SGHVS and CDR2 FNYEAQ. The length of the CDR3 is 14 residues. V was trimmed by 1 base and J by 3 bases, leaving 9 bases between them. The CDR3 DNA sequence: TGTGCCAGCAGCTTAGACGGCAGGGAAGAGACCCAGTACTTC. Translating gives CASSLDGREETQYF.

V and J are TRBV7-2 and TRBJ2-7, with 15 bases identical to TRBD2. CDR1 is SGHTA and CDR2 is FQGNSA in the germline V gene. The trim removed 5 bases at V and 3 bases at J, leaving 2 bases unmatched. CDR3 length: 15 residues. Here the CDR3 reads CASSTGLAGGYEQYF. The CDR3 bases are TGTGCCAGCAGCACGGGACTAGCGGGAGGCTACGAGCAGTACTTC.

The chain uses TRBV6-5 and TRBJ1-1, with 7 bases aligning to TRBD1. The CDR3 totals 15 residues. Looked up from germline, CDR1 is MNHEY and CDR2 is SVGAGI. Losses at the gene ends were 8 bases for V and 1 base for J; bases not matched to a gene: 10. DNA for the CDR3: TGTGCCAGCGGGGAGGACAGGAGACAGAACACTGAAGCTTTCTTT. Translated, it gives CASGEDRRQNTEAFF.

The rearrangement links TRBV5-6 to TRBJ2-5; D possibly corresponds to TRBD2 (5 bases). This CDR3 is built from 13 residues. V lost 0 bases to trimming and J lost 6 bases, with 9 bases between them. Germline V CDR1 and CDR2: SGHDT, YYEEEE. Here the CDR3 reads CASSLVRGKTQYF. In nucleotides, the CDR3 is TGTGCCAGCAGCTTGGTCCGGGGAAAGACCCAGTACTTC.

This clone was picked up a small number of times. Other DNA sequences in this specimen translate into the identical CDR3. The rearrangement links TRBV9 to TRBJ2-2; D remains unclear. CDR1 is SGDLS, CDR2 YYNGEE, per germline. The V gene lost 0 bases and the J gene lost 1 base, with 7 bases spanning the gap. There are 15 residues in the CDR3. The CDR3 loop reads CASSVAGRNTGELFF. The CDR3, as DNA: TGTGCCAGCAGCGTAGCTGGCAGGAACACCGGGGAGCTGTTTTTT.

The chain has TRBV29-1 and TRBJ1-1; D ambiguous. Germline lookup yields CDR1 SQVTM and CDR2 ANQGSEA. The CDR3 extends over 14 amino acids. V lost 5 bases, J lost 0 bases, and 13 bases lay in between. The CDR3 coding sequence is TGCAGCGTTCTCTCGGGATTGATGAACACTGAAGCTTTCTTT. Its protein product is CSVLSGLMNTEAFF. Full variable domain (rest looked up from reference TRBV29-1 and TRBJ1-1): SAVISQKPSRDICQRGTSLTIQCQVDSQVTMMFWYRQQPGQSLTLIATANQGSEATYESGFVIDKFPISRPNLTFSTLTVSNMSPEDSSIYLCSVLSGLMNTEAFFGQGTRLTVV.

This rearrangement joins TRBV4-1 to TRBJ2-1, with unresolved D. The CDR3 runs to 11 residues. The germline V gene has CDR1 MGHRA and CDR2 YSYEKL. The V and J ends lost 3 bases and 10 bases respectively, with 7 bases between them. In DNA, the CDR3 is TGCGCCAGCAGCCAGTCAGGAGAGCAGTTCTTC. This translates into CASSQSGEQFF.

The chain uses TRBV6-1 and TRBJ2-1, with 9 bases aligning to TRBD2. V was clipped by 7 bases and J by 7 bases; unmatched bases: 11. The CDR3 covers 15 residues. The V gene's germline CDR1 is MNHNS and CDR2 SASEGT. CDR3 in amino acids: CASKPRTSAANEQFF. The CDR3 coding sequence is TGTGCCAGCAAACCCAGGACTAGCGCGGCAAATGAGCAGTTCTTC.

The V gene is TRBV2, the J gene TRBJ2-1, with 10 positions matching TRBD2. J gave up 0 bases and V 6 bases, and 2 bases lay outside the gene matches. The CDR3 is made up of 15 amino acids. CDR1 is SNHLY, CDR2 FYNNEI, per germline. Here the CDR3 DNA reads TGTGCCAGCAGATCTAGCGGGAGCTCCTACAATGAGCAGTTCTTC. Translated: CASRSSGSSYNEQFF.